The 20 T cell receptor beta chains presented below share a single source sample, sequenced in a study of cytomegalovirus exposure and HLA in healthy donors. The PCR employed 60 Vbeta primers together with 13 Jbeta primers. The data were produced by immunoSEQ multiplex PCR, yet TCRdb's version contains in-frame clones alone and is incomplete. The sample yields around 300,000 clones, roughly two thirds seen once. Material for sequencing was PBMCs. The receptors were sampled from a female donor in good health and CMV-seronegative.

The chain carries TRBV30 and TRBJ2-7, with D perhaps TRBD1 (6 bases). V was clipped by 0 bases and J by 6 bases, with 18 bases between them. Germline CDR1 and CDR2: GTSNPN and SVGIG (reference sequence). The CDR3 covers 15 residues. CDR3 amino acids: CAWSVPEKRGGEQYF. The CDR3 bases are TGTGCCTGGAGTGTACCGGAGAAACGAGGGGGCGAGCAGTACTTC.

The rearrangement uses TRBV2 and TRBJ2-7; maybe TRBD2 (6 bases). Germline V gives CDR1 SNHLY, CDR2 FYNNEI. The CDR3 runs to 13 residues. V lost 9 bases to trimming and J lost 1 base, with 13 bases between them. CDR3 protein: CARGGVLSYEQYF. The CDR3, as DNA: TGTGCCAGGGGAGGAGTGTTATCCTACGAGCAGTACTTC.

This clone was counted a few times. CDR3 DNA sequence: TGTGCCAGCAGTTCCGCTCCTCACAATCGAGAAGCTTTCTTT. It is translated as CASSSAPHNREAFF. The J gene is TRBJ1-1, the V gene TRBV28; D remains unclear. Germline V gives CDR1 MDHEN, CDR2 SYDVKM. The ends were cut back, 4 bases at V and 8 bases at J, with 17 bases in the middle. The CDR3 is 14 residues long.

V and J are TRBV9 and TRBJ2-2; TRBD1 agrees at 8 bases. Per the germline V gene, CDR1 is SGDLS and CDR2 is YYNGEE. The CDR3 is made up of 17 amino acids. The V segment lost 2 bases and the J segment 4 bases; nucleotides outside the gene matches: 10. The CDR3 DNA follows: TGTGCCAGCAGCGTGGGCGTCAGGGGGCTCGGCACCGGGGAGCTGTTTTTT. Translated, it gives CASSVGVRGLGTGELFF.

This chain links TRBV5-1 with TRBJ1-1; D is perhaps TRBD1 (5 bases). The CDR3 length is 15 residues. The V gene lost 2 bases and the J gene lost 0 bases, with 11 bases spanning the gap. CDR1 is SGHRS, CDR2 YFSETQ, per germline. The CDR3 is CASSLGAAMNTEAFF. The CDR3 DNA follows: TGCGCCAGCAGCTTAGGGGCAGCCATGAACACTGAAGCTTTCTTT.

This sequence joins TRBV27 and TRBJ2-1; 11 nucleotides agree with TRBD2. The CDR3 sequence is 15 residues long. V gave up 7 bases and J gave up 5 bases; unmatched junction bases: 7. Germline V gives CDR1 MNHEY, CDR2 SMNVEV (reference sequence). The CDR3 loop is CASNQGLAVNNEQFF. The CDR3 DNA follows: TGTGCCAGCAACCAGGGACTAGCGGTAAACAATGAGCAGTTCTTC.

This chain links TRBV6-5 with TRBJ2-7; a weak D match, TRBD2 (6 bases). The V and J ends lost 0 bases and 6 bases respectively, with 6 bases between them. The V gene's germline CDR1 is MNHEY and CDR2 SVGAGI. This CDR3 contains 12 residues. The CDR3 nucleotides read TGTGCCAGCAGTTACTCGGGGGGCGAGCAGTACTTC. Amino acid sequence: CASSYSGGEQYF.

The V call is TRBV4-1, the J call TRBJ2-3; the match to TRBD1 covers 7 bases. V trimming: 0 bases; J trimming: 0 bases; junction bases outside the gene matches: 3. Germline-derived CDR1 and CDR2 are MGHRA and YSYEKL. There are 16 residues in the CDR3. CDR3 sequence (DNA): TGCGCCAGCAGCCAAGATTTGGACAGGAGCACAGATACGCAGTATTTT. Its protein product is CASSQDLDRSTDTQYF.

J is TRBJ1-5 and V is TRBV28, with D uncertain. The CDR3 extends over 13 amino acids. The germline gives CDR1 MDHEN, CDR2 SYDVKM. Trimming removed 7 bases at V and 2 bases at J, with 9 bases between. This CDR3 reads CASKGGGNQPQHF. In nucleotides, the CDR3 is TGTGCCAGCAAGGGCGGGGGCAATCAGCCCCAGCATTTT. The whole variable domain, remainder taken from reference TRBV28 and TRBJ1-5, is DVKVTQSSRYLVKRTGEKVFLECVQDMDHENMFWYRQDPGLGLRLIYFSYDVKMKEKGDIPEGYSVSREKKERFSLILESASTNQTSMYLCASKGGGNQPQHFGDGTRLSIL.

J is TRBJ2-1 and V is TRBV11-2; the D gene is possibly TRBD2 (5 bases). V dropped 5 bases and J dropped 3 bases, with 11 bases sitting between them. Germline lookup yields CDR1 SGHAT and CDR2 FQNNGV. CDR3 length equals 14 residues. This CDR3 is CASSPPGIYNEQFF. In DNA, the CDR3 is TGTGCCAGCAGCCCCCCCGGGATCTACAATGAGCAGTTCTTC.

The chain uses TRBV5-1 and TRBJ2-5, with D possibly TRBD2 on 5 matching bases. The V gene's germline CDR1 is SGHRS and CDR2 YFSETQ. The CDR3 runs 16 residues. V was pared by 0 bases and J by 2 bases, with 14 bases between. CDR3 in amino acids: CASSLGVGERQETQYF. The CDR3 nucleotides read TGCGCCAGCAGCTTGGGGGTAGGTGAGCGGCAAGAGACCCAGTACTTC.

The J gene is TRBJ1-1, the V gene TRBV28, with 7 bases fitting TRBD1. The CDR3 is 13 residues long. Unmatched junction bases numbered 2, after V lost 3 bases and J lost 4 bases. Germline CDR1 and CDR2: MDHEN and SYDVKM. The DNA for the CDR3 is TGTGCCAGCAGTTTCCCAGGGGGCACTGAAGCTTTCTTT. As protein: CASSFPGGTEAFF.

This chain connects TRBV7-9 to TRBJ2-1; TRBD2 agrees at 11 bases. V shed 5 bases, J shed 4 bases, and the junction held 7 bases outside the gene matches. The CDR3 runs 16 residues. Germline values: CDR1 SEHNR, CDR2 FQNEAQ (reference sequence). CDR3 sequence: CASSGTGLAVYNEQFF. The CDR3 DNA follows: TGTGCCAGCAGCGGCACGGGACTAGCGGTATACAATGAGCAGTTCTTC.

The chain links TRBV18 to TRBJ1-1, with a weak D call TRBD1 (6 bases). The CDR3 is made up of 12 amino acids. The V and J ends lost 8 bases and 5 bases respectively, with 12 bases between them. The germline V gene has CDR1 KGHSH and CDR2 LQKENI. The CDR3 region is CASRAGATEAFF. The CDR3 bases are TGTGCCAGCCGAGCAGGGGCGACTGAAGCTTTCTTT.

This clone was seen more than once but under ten times. CDR3 loop: CASRERQGGSKAFF. In nucleotides, the CDR3 is TGTGCCAGCAGAGAGCGACAGGGGGGGTCTAAAGCTTTCTTT. The V gene is TRBV6-1, the J gene TRBJ1-1, with TRBD1 matching over 9 bases. This CDR3 has 14 amino acids. From germline, CDR1 is MNHNS and CDR2 SASEGT. Trimming took 6 bases from V and 9 from J; bases not matched to a gene: 11.

The V and J genes are TRBV7-2 and TRBJ2-3, with 8 bases that match TRBD1. The trim removed 2 bases at V and 2 bases at J, leaving 6 bases unmatched. Germline CDR1 is SGHTA and CDR2 is FQGNSA. There are 16 residues in the CDR3. The CDR3 DNA follows: TGTGCCAGCAGCTTATCCGCGGGACAGGTCACAGATACGCAGTATTTT. Amino acid sequence: CASSLSAGQVTDTQYF.

The chain couples TRBV5-1 to TRBJ2-3; D may be TRBD1 (5 bases). Trimming pared 4 bases from V and 4 bases from J, leaving 10 bases between. CDR1 SGHRS and CDR2 YFSETQ come from the germline V gene. The CDR3 covers 13 residues. CDR3 DNA sequence: TGCGCCAGCAGCCAGGGAACGCCAGATACGCAGTATTTT. Translating gives CASSQGTPDTQYF. The variable domain in full, with the rest retrieved from reference TRBV5-1 and TRBJ2-3, is KAGVTQTPRYLIKTRGQQVTLSCSPISGHRSVSWYQQTPGQGLQFLFEYFSETQRNKGNFPGRFSGRQFSNSRSEMNVSTLELGDSALYLCASSQGTPDTQYFGPGTRLTVL.

The chain employs TRBV28 and TRBJ1-1; TRBD1 matches 10 bases. The ends lost 10 bases at V and 2 bases at J; junction bases unmatched: 7. This CDR3 region has 14 residues. Looked up from germline, CDR1 is MDHEN and CDR2 is SYDVKM. CDR3 sequence (DNA): TGTGCCACCCGGGACAGGGGCCTTAACACTGAAGCTTTCTTT. Its protein product is CATRDRGLNTEAFF.

Turning to this clone: The germline gene is not matched at one end of the junction; a read error may be the cause. V and J are TRBV7-9 and TRBJ2-1, with 7 bases that match TRBD2. This CDR3 contains 15 residues. CDR1 is SEHNR, CDR2 FQNEAQ, per germline (reference sequence). CDR3 loop: CSSSADLLADNEQFF. The CDR3 coding sequence is TGTTCCAGCAGCGCCGATCTCCTAGCGGACAATGAGCAGTTCTTC.

The CDR3 here is CASSPAEGSSYEQYF. The CDR3 nucleotides read TGTGCCAGCTCACCAGCGGAAGGGAGTTCCTACGAGCAGTACTTC. The J gene is TRBJ2-7, the V gene TRBV18; tentative D call: TRBD2 (5 bases). Deletions cut 2 bases from V and 1 base from J, with 12 bases between. Germline V gene lookup returns CDR1 KGHSH and CDR2 LQKENI. The CDR3 length is 15 residues.